These 10 T cell receptor beta chains share one sample of origin, sequenced in a study of blood T cell repertoires in COVID-19. Generated by immunoSEQ multiplex PCR, the TCRdb table keeps only in-frame clones and is missing some. Seen here are roughly 140,000 clones, around nine tenths observed once, and the top ten hold 2.4%. The specimen sequenced was peripheral blood. Receptors originate from a woman aged 70-85 years with acute or convalescent COVID-19.

For the CDR3, the DNA is TGTGCCACCGTGAACAGTCTCGGTGGCTACACCTTC. This translates into CATVNSLGGYTF. The rearrangement joins TRBV15 to TRBJ1-2; D is ambiguous. Trimming cost V 8 bases and J 7 bases, with 14 bases left between them. CDR1 LNHNV and CDR2 YYDKDF come from the germline V gene (reference sequence). This CDR3 contains 12 residues.

For this clone: The sample holds other DNA sequences that translate to the same CDR3. J is TRBJ2-2 and V is TRBV9; D may be TRBD1 (5 bases). CDR1 and CDR2 (germline): SGDLS, YYNGEE. V shed 1 base and J shed 4 bases, with 5 bases lying between them. The CDR3 is 13 amino acids. For the CDR3, the DNA is TGTGCCAGCAGCGTACAGGGCACCGGGGAGCTGTTTTTT. Its protein product is CASSVQGTGELFF.

The rearrangement joins TRBV5-4 to TRBJ2-7, with D possibly being TRBD1 (5 bases). V lost 0 bases to trimming and J lost 9 bases, with 13 bases between them. CDR1 is SGHNT and CDR2 is YYREEE in the germline V gene (reference sequence). The CDR3 is 13 residues long. The chain's CDR3 is CASSLEVRAAQYV. The CDR3 DNA reads as TGTGCCAGCAGCTTGGAGGTCAGGGCCGCGCAGTACGTC.

This chain joins TRBV19 and TRBJ1-5; 7 bases agree with TRBD1. The CDR3 runs to 16 residues. The germline CDR1 and CDR2 sequences are LNHDA and SQIVND (reference sequence). The J segment lost 2 bases and the V segment lost 2 bases, leaving 6 bases of the junction unmatched. As DNA, the CDR3 is TGTGCCAGTAGTATATCTGGGACAGTTCGCAATCAGCCCCAGCATTTT. This codes for CASSISGTVRNQPQHF.

The rearrangement links TRBV5-1 to TRBJ2-5, with D perhaps TRBD2 (6 bases). The V gene lost 5 bases and the J gene lost 5 bases, with 10 bases spanning the gap. The CDR3 contains 12 residues. Germline V lookup: CDR1 SGHRS, CDR2 YFSETQ. CDR3 amino acids: CASSWGDETQYF. The CDR3 nucleotides are TGCGCCAGCAGTTGGGGGGACGAGACCCAGTACTTC.

This chain links TRBV18 with TRBJ1-1; TRBD1 matches 8 bases. CDR1 and CDR2 from the germline V gene are KGHSH and LQKENI. CDR3 length equals 17 residues. After removal of 2 bases from V and 2 bases from J, the junction contained 10 bases not matched to a gene. The CDR3 DNA sequence: TGTGCCAGCTCACCAAGCTGGGGGGCAGGGGGCAACACTGAAGCTTTCTTT. Translation gives CASSPSWGAGGNTEAFF.

V usage is TRBV14 and J usage is TRBJ2-5, with TRBD2 matching 8 bases. Trimming at V came to 4 bases and at J to 2 bases, leaving 21 bases not matched to a gene. This CDR3 comprises 20 residues. The germline gives CDR1 SGHDN, CDR2 FVKESK. The CDR3 bases are TGTGCCAGCAGCCCCCGACTAGCGAGTCTCATGCCCCTCAGACAAGAGACCCAGTACTTC. It yields the protein CASSPRLASLMPLRQETQYF.

The chain recombines TRBV7-2 with TRBJ2-3, with 12 bases fitting TRBD1. CDR1 is SGHTA, CDR2 FQGNSA, per germline. Unmatched junction bases numbered 2, after V lost 1 base and J lost 3 bases. The CDR3 contains 16 residues. The CDR3 loop is CASSLGDRGRTDTQYF. DNA for the CDR3: TGTGCCAGCAGCTTAGGGGACAGGGGGCGAACAGATACGCAGTATTTT.

The chain uses TRBV28 and TRBJ1-2, with D perhaps matching TRBD1 (6 bases). Trimming removed 5 bases at V and 7 bases at J, with 17 bases between. Germline V gene lookup returns CDR1 MDHEN and CDR2 SYDVKM. This CDR3 comprises 14 residues. The CDR3: CASSPGTRGAGYTF. For the CDR3, the DNA is TGTGCCAGCAGTCCAGGGACAAGAGGAGCTGGCTACACCTTC.

This chain joins TRBV30 and TRBJ2-7; TRBD1 aligns across 9 bases. The CDR3 runs 14 residues. Unmatched junction bases numbered 8, after V lost 2 bases and J lost 6 bases. CDR1 is GTSNPN and CDR2 is SVGIG in the germline V gene (reference sequence). The CDR3 sequence is CAWSPWTGVGEQYF. The CDR3 DNA reads TGTGCCTGGAGTCCGTGGACAGGGGTGGGCGAGCAGTACTTC.